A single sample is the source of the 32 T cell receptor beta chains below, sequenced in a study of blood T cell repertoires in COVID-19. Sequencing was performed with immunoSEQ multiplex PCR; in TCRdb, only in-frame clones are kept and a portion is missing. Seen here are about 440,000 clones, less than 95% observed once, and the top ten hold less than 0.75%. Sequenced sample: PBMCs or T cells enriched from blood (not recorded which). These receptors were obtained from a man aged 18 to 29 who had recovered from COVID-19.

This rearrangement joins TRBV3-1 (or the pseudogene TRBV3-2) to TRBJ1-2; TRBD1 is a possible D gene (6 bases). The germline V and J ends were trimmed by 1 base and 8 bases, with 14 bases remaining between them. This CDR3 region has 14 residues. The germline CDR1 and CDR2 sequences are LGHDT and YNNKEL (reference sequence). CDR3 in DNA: TGTGCCAGCAGCCAAGCGTATACAGGGTACGGCTACACCTTC. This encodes CASSQAYTGYGYTF.

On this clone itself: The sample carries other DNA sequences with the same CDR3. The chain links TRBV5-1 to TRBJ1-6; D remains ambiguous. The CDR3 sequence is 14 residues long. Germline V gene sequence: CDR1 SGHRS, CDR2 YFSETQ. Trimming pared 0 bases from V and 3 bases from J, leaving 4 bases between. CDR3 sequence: CASSLGGYNSPLHF. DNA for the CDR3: TGCGCCAGCAGCTTGGGCGGCTATAATTCACCCCTCCACTTT.

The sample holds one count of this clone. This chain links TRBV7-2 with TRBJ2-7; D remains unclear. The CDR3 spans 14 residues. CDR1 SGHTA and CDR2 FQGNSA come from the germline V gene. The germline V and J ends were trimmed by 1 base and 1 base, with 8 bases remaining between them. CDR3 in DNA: TGTGCCAGCAGCTTAGATCAGGAATCCTACGAGCAGTACTTC. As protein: CASSLDQESYEQYF.

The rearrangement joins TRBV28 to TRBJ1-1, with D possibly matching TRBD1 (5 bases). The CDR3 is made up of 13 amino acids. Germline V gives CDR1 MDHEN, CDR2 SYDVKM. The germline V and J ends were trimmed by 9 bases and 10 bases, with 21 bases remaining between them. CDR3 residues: CASLDGRLQGAFF. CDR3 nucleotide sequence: TGTGCCAGTTTGGACGGACGGCTCCAGGGAGCTTTCTTT.

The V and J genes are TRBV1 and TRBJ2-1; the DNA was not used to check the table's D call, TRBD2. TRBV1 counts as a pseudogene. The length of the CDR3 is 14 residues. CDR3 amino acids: CTSSHGLEGNEQFF. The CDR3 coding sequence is TGCACCAGCAGCCATGGACTAGAGGGGAATGAGCAGTTCTTC.

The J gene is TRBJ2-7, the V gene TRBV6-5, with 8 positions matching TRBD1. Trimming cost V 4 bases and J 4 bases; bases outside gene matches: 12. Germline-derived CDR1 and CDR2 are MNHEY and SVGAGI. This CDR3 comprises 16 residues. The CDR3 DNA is TGTGCCAGCAGTTTCCCGCTAACAGGGGGAAAATACGAGCAGTACTTC. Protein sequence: CASSFPLTGGKYEQYF.

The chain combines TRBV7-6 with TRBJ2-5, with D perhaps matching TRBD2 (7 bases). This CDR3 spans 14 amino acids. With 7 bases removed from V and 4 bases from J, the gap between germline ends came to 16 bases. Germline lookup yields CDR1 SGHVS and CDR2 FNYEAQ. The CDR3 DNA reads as TGTGCCAGCAATGGGGGGCGGGAGCGAGAGACCCAGTACTTC. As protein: CASNGGRERETQYF.

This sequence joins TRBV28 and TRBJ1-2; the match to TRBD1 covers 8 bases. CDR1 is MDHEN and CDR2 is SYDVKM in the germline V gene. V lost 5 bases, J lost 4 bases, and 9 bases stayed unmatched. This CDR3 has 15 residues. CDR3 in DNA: TGTGCCAGCAGTACTGGGACAGGTCTTATCTATGGCTACACCTTC. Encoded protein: CASSTGTGLIYGYTF.

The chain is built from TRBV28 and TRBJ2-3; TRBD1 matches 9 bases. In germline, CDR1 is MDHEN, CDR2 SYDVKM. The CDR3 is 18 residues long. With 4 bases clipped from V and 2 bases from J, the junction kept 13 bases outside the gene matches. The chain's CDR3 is CASSSSSRGQGFTDTQYF. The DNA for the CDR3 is TGTGCCAGCAGTTCGTCCTCCAGGGGACAGGGTTTCACAGATACGCAGTATTTT.

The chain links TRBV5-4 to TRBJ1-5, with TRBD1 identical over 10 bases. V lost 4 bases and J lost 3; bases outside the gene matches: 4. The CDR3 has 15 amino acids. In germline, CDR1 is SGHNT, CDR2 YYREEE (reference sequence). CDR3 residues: CASSQGQGLNQPQHF. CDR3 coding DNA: TGTGCCAGCAGCCAGGGACAGGGGCTCAATCAGCCCCAGCATTTT.

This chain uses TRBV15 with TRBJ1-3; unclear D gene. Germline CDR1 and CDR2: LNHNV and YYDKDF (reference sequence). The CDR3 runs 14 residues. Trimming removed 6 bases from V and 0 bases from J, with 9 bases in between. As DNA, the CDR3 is TGTGCCACCAGAGGCGGAGGCTCTGGAAACACCATATATTTT. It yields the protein CATRGGGSGNTIYF.

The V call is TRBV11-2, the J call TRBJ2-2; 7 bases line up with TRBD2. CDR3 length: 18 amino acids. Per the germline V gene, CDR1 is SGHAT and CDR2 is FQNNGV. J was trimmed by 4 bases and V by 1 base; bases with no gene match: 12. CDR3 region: CASSLVGGSGRATGELFF. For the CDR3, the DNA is TGTGCCAGCAGCTTAGTCGGCGGGAGTGGTAGGGCCACCGGGGAGCTGTTTTTT.

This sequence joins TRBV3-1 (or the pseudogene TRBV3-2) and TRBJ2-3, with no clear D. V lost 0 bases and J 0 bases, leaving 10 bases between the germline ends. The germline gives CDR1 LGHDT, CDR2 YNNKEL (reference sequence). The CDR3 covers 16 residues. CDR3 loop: CASSQDRSYSTDTQYF. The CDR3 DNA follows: TGTGCCAGCAGCCAAGATAGGAGTTATAGCACAGATACGCAGTATTTT.

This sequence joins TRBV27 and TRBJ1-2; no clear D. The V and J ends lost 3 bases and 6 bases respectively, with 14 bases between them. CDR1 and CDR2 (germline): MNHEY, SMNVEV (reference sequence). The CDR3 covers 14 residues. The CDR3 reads CASSFFAGKDGYTF. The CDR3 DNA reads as TGTGCCAGCAGTTTTTTTGCGGGGAAGGATGGCTACACCTTC.

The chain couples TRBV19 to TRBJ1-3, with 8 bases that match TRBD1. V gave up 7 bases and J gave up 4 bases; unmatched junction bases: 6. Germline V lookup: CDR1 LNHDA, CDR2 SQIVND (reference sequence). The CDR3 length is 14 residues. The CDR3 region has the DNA TGTGCCAGTAATGACAGGGGAGGAGGAAACACCATATATTTT. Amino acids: CASNDRGGGNTIYF.

CDR3 sequence reads: CSVERPVGGPDSQETQYF. CDR3 bases: TGCAGCGTTGAAAGGCCAGTGGGCGGGCCGGACAGTCAAGAGACCCAGTACTTC. This chain links TRBV29-1 with TRBJ2-5, with D possibly being TRBD1 (6 bases). The CDR3 extends over 18 amino acids. The germline V gene has CDR1 SQVTM and CDR2 ANQGSEA. V lost 2 bases to trimming and J lost 2 bases, with 24 bases between them.

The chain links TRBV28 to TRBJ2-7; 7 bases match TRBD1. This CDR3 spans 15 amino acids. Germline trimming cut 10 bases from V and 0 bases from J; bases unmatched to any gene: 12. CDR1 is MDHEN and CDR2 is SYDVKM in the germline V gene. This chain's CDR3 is CATAQQGPRSYEQYF. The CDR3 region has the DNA TGTGCCACCGCCCAACAGGGGCCCCGCTCCTACGAGCAGTACTTC. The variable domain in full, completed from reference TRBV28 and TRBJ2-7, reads DVKVTQSSRYLVKRTGEKVFLECVQDMDHENMFWYRQDPGLGLRLIYFSYDVKMKEKGDIPEGYSVSREKKERFSLILESASTNQTSMYLCATAQQGPRSYEQYFGPGTRLTVT.

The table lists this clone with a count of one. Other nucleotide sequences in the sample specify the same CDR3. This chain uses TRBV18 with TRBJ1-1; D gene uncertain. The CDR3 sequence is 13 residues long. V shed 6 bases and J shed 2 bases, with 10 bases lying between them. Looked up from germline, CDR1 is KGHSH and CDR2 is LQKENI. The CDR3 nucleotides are TGTGCCAGCTCGCCTGGACTCAACACTGAAGCTTTCTTT. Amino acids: CASSPGLNTEAFF.

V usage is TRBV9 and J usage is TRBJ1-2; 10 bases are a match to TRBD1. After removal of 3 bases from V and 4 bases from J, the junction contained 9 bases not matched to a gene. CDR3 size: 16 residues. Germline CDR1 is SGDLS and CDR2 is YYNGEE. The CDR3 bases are TGTGCCAGCAGCGGAAGGACAGGGGGAACCGCCTATGGCTACACCTTC. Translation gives CASSGRTGGTAYGYTF.

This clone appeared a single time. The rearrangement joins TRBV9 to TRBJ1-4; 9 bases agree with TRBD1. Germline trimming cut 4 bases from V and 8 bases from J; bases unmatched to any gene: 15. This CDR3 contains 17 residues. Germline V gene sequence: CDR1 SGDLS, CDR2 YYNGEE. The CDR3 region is CASSPHPTTGGNEKLFF. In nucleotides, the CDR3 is TGTGCCAGCAGCCCACACCCCACGACAGGGGGGAACGAAAAACTGTTTTTT.

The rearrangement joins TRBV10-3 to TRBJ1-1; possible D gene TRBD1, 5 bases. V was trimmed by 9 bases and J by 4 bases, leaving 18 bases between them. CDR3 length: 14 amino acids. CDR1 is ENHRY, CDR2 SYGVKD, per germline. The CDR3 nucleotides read TGTGCCATAGGAGCGCAGGGTAGCTTCACTGAAGCTTTCTTT. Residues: CAIGAQGSFTEAFF.

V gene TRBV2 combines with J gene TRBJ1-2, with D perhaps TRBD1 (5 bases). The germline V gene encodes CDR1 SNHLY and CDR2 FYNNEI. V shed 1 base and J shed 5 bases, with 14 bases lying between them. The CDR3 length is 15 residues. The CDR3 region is CASSEDTGIGYGYTF. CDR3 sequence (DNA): TGTGCCAGCAGTGAAGATACAGGAATTGGGTATGGCTACACCTTC.

CDR3 nucleotide sequence: TGTGCCAGCAGCTTGGTAGGGGGTGTCGGCACAGATACGCAGTATTTT. This codes for CASSLVGGVGTDTQYF. The chain links TRBV5-5 to TRBJ2-3; tentative D call: TRBD1 (6 bases). CDR3 length: 16 amino acids. V was cut by 0 bases and J by 1 base, with 12 bases left in between. Looked up from germline, CDR1 is SGHKS and CDR2 is YYEKEE (reference sequence).

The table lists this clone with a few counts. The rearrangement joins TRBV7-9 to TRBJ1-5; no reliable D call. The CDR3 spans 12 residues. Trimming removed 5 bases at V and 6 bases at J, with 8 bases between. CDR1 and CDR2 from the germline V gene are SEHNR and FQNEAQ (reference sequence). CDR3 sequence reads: CASSLTRQPQHF. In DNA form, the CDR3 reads TGTGCCAGCAGCCTGACACGTCAGCCCCAGCATTTT.

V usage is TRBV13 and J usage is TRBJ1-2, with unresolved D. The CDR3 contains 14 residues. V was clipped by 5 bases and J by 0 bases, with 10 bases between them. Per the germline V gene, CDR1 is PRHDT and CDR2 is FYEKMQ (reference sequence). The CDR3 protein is CASSQGSSNYGYTF. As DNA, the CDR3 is TGTGCCAGCAGCCAAGGGAGTTCTAACTATGGCTACACCTTC.

CDR3 sequence: CASSLSSRSGEKLFF. As DNA, the CDR3 is TGTGCCAGCAGCTTAAGTTCGAGGTCTGGCGAAAAACTGTTTTTT. This chain uses TRBV7-3 with TRBJ1-4; D ambiguous. Trimming took 1 base from V and 8 from J, leaving 14 bases between them. The CDR3 totals 15 residues. Germline values: CDR1 SGHTA, CDR2 FQGTGA. Filled out from reference TRBV7-3 and TRBJ1-4, the complete variable domain reads GAGVSQTPSNKVTEKGKYVELRCDPISGHTALYWYRQSLGQGPEFLIYFQGTGAADDSGLPNDRFFAVRPEGSVSTLKIQRTERGDSAVYLCASSLSSRSGEKLFFGSGTQLSVL.

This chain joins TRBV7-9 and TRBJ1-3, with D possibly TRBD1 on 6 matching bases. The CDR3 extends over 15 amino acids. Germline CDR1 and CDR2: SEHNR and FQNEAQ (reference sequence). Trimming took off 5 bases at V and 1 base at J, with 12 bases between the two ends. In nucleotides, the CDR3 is TGTGCCAGCAGCCCTCAGGACAGTTCTGGAAACACCATATATTTT. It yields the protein CASSPQDSSGNTIYF. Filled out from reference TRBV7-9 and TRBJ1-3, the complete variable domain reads DTGVSQNPRHKITKRGQNVTFRCDPISEHNRLYWYRQTLGQGPEFLTYFQNEAQLEKSRLLSDRFSAERPKGSFSTLEIQRTEQGDSAMYLCASSPQDSSGNTIYFGEGSWLTVV.

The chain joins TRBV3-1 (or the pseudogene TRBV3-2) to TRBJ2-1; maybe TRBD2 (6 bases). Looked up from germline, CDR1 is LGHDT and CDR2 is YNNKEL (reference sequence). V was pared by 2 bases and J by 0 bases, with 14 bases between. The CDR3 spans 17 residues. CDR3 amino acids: CASSQKGGASSYNEQFF. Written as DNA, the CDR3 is TGTGCCAGCAGCCAAAAAGGAGGGGCTAGCTCCTACAATGAGCAGTTCTTC.

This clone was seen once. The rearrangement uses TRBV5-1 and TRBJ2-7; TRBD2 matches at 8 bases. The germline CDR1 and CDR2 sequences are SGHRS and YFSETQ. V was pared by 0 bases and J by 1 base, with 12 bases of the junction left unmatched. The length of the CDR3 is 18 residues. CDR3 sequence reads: CASSLGWLAGEGSYEQYF. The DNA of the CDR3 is TGCGCCAGCAGCTTGGGTTGGCTAGCGGGTGAAGGTTCCTACGAGCAGTACTTC.

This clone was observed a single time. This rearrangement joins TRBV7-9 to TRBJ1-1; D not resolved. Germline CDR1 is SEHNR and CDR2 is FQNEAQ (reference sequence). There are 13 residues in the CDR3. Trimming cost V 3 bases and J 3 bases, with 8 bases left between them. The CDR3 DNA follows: TGTGCCAGCAGCTTTGATCAGTACACTGAAGCTTTCTTT. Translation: CASSFDQYTEAFF.

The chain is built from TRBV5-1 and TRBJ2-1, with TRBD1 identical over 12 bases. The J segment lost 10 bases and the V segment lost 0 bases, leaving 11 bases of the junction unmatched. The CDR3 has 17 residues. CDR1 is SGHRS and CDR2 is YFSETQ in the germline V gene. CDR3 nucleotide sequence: TGCGCCAGCAGCTTGGACCCCCCGGGACAGGGGGCGCGGGAGCAGTTCTTC. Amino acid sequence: CASSLDPPGQGAREQFF.

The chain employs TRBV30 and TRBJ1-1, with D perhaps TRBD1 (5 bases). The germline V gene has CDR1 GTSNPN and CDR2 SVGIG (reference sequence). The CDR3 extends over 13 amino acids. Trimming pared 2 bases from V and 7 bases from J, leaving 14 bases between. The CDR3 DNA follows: TGTGCCTGGAGTCCGGGACTCGCCCTTGAAGCTTTCTTT. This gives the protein CAWSPGLALEAFF.